This entry describes one TCR beta chain. No antigen is known for it. The assay ran at deep level. Generated by immunoSEQ multiplex PCR, the TCRdb table keeps only in-frame clones and is missing some. The sample consists of about 340,000 clones, more than 60% of them appearing once. The data originate from a study of shared clonotypes between healthy human individuals. On the study more broadly: Per donor, CD8 memory used one plate, CD8 naive used two, CD4 memory used three and CD4 naive used three. Whole-study findings and limits: Enrolling few donors narrowed the genetic and exposure-history diversity that was represented. A generally larger estimated richness was seen in naive subsets than in memory subsets.

Germline loops: CDR1 SGHRS, CDR2 YFSETQ. V lost 0 bases to trimming and J lost 5 bases, with 9 bases between them. The CDR3 contains 14 residues. The chain is built from TRBV5-1 and TRBJ1-3; no clear D. The sequencing input was memory CD4+ T cells sorted from blood. Subset described: CD45RA-negative fraction. The clonotype comes from a man aged 25-45 years in good health. CDR3 amino acids: CASSLVGGRNTIYF. CDR3 DNA: TGCGCCAGCAGCTTGGTGGGAGGCCGAAACACCATATATTTT.